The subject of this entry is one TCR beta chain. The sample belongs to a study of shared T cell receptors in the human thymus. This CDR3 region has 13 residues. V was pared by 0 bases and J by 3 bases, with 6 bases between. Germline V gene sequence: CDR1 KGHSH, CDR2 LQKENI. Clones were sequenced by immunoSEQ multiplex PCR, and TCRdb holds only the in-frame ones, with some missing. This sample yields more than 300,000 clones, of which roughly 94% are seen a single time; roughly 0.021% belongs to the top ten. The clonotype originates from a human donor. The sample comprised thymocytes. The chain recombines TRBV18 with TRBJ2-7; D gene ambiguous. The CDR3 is CASSPPALYEQYF. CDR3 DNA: TGTGCCAGCTCACCACCGGCTCTCTACGAGCAGTACTTC. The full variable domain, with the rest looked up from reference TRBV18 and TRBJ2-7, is NAGVMQNPRHLVRRRGQEARLRCSPMKGHSHVYWYRQLPEEGLKFMVYLQKENIIDESGMPKERFSAEFPKEGPSILRIQQVVRGDSAAYFCASSPPALYEQYFGPGTRLTVT.